The present entry profiles one TCR beta chain with its context. Antigen: not known. These data belong to a study of vaccination and CD4 T cells after COVID-19. Oncomine TCR Beta short-read sequencing was applied to DNA from cultured CD4+ T cells. One entry per CDR3 protein, called by TCRdb with MiXCR from the PCR reads. The table has about 16,000 distinct CDR3 sequences, approximately 54% seen once. Trimming stripped 1 base from V and 9 bases from J, with 10 bases between. The CDR3 contains 14 residues. Germline CDR1 SGHTA, CDR2 FQGNSA. Treatment indicated: roughly 10-day PBMC culture with coronavirus spike peptide pools or control peptides (ViraFEST assay). Cell culture was performed with 2.2 million or so PBMCs per well in the presence of approximately 10 IU/ml IL-2 and 7.5 to 10 ug/ml peptide pools.

The rearrangement links TRBV7-2 to TRBJ1-6, with D unresolved. The sequencing input was CD4+ T cells from blood, cultured in vitro. The receptor comes from a human donor who had recovered from COVID-19. The CDR3 loop reads CASSLGQALSPLHF. The CDR3 region has the DNA TGTGCCAGCAGCTTAGGGCAGGCCCTTTCACCCCTCCACTTT.